This T cell receptor (beta chain) appears in the sequencing data of a study of chemoradiotherapy in HPV16-positive cancers. General study findings and limits: Candidate HPV-specific clones and E7-related TCR motifs grew in tumor during treatment. Better recurrence-free survival went with HPV-responsive T-cell expansion in HPV16-positive patients.

Comments on this clone: No antigen is known for it.

Profiling relied on immunoSEQ multiplex PCR, and the TCRdb table lists in-frame clones only, not all of them. There are about 27,000 clones in the sample; over 90% occur only once, and about a sixth lies in the top ten. Repertoires were sampled repeatedly during chemoradiotherapy. This CDR3 spans 13 amino acids. The ends lost 1 base at V and 9 bases at J; junction bases unmatched: 4. Germline V gene lookup returns CDR1 SGHTA and CDR2 FQGNSA. This sample comprised blood, obtained from a patient who underwent chemoradiotherapy. The clonotype was recovered from a human donor with HPV-associated anogenital cancer. The rearrangement uses TRBV7-2 and TRBJ2-3, with 7 bases lining up with TRBD2. In DNA, the CDR3 is TGTGCCAGCAGCTTAGGTGGGGGGGAGACGCAGTATTTT. Translating gives CASSLGGGETQYF.